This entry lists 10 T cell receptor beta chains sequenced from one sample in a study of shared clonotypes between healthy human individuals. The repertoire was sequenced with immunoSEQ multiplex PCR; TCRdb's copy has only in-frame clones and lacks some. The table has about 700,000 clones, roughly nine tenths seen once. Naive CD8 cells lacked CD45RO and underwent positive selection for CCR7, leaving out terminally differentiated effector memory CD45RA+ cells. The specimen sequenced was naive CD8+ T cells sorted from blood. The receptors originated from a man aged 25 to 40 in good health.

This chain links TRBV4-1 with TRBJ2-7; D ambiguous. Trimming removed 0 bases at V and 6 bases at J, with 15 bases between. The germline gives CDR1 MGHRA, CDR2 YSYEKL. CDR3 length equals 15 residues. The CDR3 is CASSQDPQGQLEQYF. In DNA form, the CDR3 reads TGCGCCAGCAGCCAAGATCCCCAAGGGCAACTCGAGCAGTACTTC.

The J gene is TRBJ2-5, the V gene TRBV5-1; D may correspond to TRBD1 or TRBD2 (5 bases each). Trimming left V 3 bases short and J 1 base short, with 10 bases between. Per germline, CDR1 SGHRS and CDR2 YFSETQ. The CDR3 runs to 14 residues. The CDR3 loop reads CASSWGRSQETQYF. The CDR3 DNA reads TGCGCCAGCAGCTGGGGACGCAGCCAAGAGACCCAGTACTTC.

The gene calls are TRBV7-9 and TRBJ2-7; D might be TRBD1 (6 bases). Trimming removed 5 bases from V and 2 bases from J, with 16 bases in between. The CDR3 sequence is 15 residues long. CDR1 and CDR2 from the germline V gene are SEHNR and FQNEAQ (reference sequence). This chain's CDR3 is CASSLTTGGAYEQYF. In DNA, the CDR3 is TGTGCCAGCAGCCTAACGACAGGAGGAGCCTACGAGCAGTACTTC.

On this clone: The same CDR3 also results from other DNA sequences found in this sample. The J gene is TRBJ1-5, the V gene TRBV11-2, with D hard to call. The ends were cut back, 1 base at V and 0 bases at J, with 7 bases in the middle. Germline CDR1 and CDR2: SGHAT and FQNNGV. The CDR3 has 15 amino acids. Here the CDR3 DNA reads TGTGCCAGCAGCTTAGGGCGTGGTAGCAATCAGCCCCAGCATTTT. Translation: CASSLGRGSNQPQHF.

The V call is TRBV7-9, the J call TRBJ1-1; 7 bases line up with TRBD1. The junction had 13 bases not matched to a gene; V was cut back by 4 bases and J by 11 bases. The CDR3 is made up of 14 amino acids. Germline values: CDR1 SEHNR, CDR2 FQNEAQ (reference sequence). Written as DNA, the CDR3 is TGTGCCAGCAGCTCAACACGGACAGGCCGGTGGGCTTTCTTT. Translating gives CASSSTRTGRWAFF.

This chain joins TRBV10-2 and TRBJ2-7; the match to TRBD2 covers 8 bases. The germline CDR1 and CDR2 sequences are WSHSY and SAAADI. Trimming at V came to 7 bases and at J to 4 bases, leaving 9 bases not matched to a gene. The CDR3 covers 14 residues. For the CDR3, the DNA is TGCGCCAGCATCGGGCGGGAGGCTTGGTACGAGCAGTACTTC. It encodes CASIGREAWYEQYF.

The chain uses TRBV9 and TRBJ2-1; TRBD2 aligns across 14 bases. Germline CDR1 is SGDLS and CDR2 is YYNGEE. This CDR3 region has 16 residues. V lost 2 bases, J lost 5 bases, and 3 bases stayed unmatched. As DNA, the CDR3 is TGTGCCAGCAGCGTCCAGGGACTAGCGGGGGACAATGAGCAGTTCTTC. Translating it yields CASSVQGLAGDNEQFF.

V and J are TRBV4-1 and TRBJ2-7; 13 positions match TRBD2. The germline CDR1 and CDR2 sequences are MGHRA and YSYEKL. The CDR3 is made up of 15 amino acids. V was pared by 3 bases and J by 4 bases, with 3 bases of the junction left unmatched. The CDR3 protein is CASSHRLAGGYEQYF. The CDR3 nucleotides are TGCGCCAGCAGCCACCGACTAGCGGGAGGATACGAGCAGTACTTC.

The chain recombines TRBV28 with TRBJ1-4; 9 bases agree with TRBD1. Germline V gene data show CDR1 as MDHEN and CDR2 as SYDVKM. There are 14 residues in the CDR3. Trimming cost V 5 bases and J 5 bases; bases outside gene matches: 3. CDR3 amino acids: CASSLTGGNEKLFF. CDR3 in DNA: TGTGCCAGCAGTCTGACAGGGGGAAATGAAAAACTGTTTTTT.

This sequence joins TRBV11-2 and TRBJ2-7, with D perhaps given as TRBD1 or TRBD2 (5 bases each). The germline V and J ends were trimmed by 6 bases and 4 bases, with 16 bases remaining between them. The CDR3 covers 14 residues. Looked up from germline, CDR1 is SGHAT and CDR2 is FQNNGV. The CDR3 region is CASSNLRDLYEQYF. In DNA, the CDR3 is TGTGCCAGCAGTAACCTCCGGGACCTTTACGAGCAGTACTTC. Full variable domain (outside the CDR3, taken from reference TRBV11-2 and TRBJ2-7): EAGVAQSPRYKIIEKRQSVAFWCNPISGHATLYWYQQILGQGPKLLIQFQNNGVVDDSQLPKDRFSAERLKGVDSTLKIQPAKLEDSAVYLCASSNLRDLYEQYFGPGTRLTVT.